These T cell receptor beta chains were read from a single sample in a study of cytomegalovirus exposure and HLA in healthy donors. The table came from immunoSEQ multiplex PCR; TCRdb's copy has only in-frame clones and leaves some out. This repertoire includes fewer than 200,000 clones. Source material: PBMCs. The receptors were sampled from a woman aged 55-69 years in good health and CMV-seronegative. CDR3s include the opening cysteine and the closing phenylalanine or tryptophan. The order of the fields is V gene, D gene, J gene, CDR3 DNA, CDR3 protein. A D gene is named only where the DNA matches it firmly.

v_call: TRBV7-2
d_call: TRBD2
j_call: TRBJ2-2
cdr3_nt: TGTGCCGGGTTAGCGGGGGACCGCACCGGGGAGCTGTTTTTT
cdr3_aa: CAGLAGDRTGELFF

v_call: TRBV5-1
d_call: TRBD1
j_call: TRBJ2-2
cdr3_nt: TGCGCCAGCAGCTTGGCCCGGACAGGGAAGGGCGGGGAGCTGTTTTTT
cdr3_aa: CASSLARTGKGGELFF

v_call: TRBV5-1
d_call: TRBD1
j_call: TRBJ2-7
cdr3_nt: TGCGCCAGCAGCTGGTGGGACAGGGCCTACGAGCAGTACTTC
cdr3_aa: CASSWWDRAYEQYF

v_call: TRBV7-9
d_call: TRBD1
j_call: TRBJ2-7
cdr3_nt: TGTGCCAGCAGCTTCGACCAGGGACAGGGTCAATACGAGCAGTACTTC
cdr3_aa: CASSFDQGQGQYEQYF

v_call: TRBV7-9
d_call: NA
j_call: TRBJ1-1
cdr3_nt: TGTGCCAGCAGCTTAGCGTCCGGGTTTGATGCAGCTTTCTTT
cdr3_aa: CASSLASGFDAAFF

v_call: TRBV25-1
d_call: NA
j_call: TRBJ1-2
cdr3_nt: TGTGCCAGCAACCGGGAAGGATCATCTGGCTACACCTTC
cdr3_aa: CASNREGSSGYTF

v_call: TRBV6-1
d_call: TRBD2
j_call: TRBJ2-7
cdr3_nt: TGTGCCAGCAGCCTGACCGGGGGGGGCTACGAGCAGTACTTC
cdr3_aa: CASSLTGGGYEQYF

v_call: TRBV30
d_call: TRBD2
j_call: TRBJ2-1
cdr3_nt: TGTGCCTGGAGTGGAGGGAGGGCCTACAATGAGCAGTTCTTC
cdr3_aa: CAWSGGRAYNEQFF

v_call: TRBV9
d_call: TRBD2
j_call: TRBJ2-1
cdr3_nt: TGTGCCAGCAGCGCGACTAGCGGGTACAATGAGCAGTTCTTC
cdr3_aa: CASSATSGYNEQFF

v_call: TRBV7-2
d_call: NA
j_call: TRBJ2-2
cdr3_nt: TGTGCCAGCAGCCAGGCAGGGGCGGGCGGGGAGCTGTTTTTT
cdr3_aa: CASSQAGAGGELFF

v_call: TRBV5-1
d_call: TRBD1
j_call: TRBJ1-5
cdr3_nt: TGCGCCAGCAGATGCCGCCGGGACAGCAGCCTTCTTAGCAATCAGCCCCAGCATTTT
cdr3_aa: CASRCRRDSSLLSNQPQHF

v_call: TRBV4-2
d_call: NA
j_call: TRBJ1-4
cdr3_nt: TGTGCCAGCAGCACGAATGGTGTGACCCTGAGCGAGAATGAAAAACTGTTTTTT
cdr3_aa: CASSTNGVTLSENEKLFF

v_call: TRBV5-1
d_call: NA
j_call: TRBJ1-3
cdr3_nt: TGCGCCAGCAGCTTGGCCGCCGGGTCTGGAAACACCATATATTTT
cdr3_aa: CASSLAAGSGNTIYF

v_call: TRBV5-1
d_call: TRBD1
j_call: TRBJ2-7
cdr3_nt: TGCGCCAGCAGCTCGCGCCGGGACAGGGGGCCCAACGAGCAGTACTTC
cdr3_aa: CASSSRRDRGPNEQYF

v_call: TRBV25-1
d_call: NA
j_call: TRBJ1-1
cdr3_nt: TGTGCCAGCAGTCCTAGCACGACTAGACAAGCTTTCTTT
cdr3_aa: CASSPSTTRQAFF

v_call: TRBV18
d_call: NA
j_call: TRBJ1-1
cdr3_nt: TGTGCCAGCTCACCACCGCGAGCCTCTCTCTGGGACAATGAAGCTTTCTTT
cdr3_aa: CASSPPRASLWDNEAFF

v_call: TRBV5-8
d_call: NA
j_call: TRBJ1-5
cdr3_nt: TGTGCCAGCAGGTGGGACATGTTTAATCAGCCCCAGCATTTT
cdr3_aa: CASRWDMFNQPQHF

v_call: TRBV4-1
d_call: NA
j_call: TRBJ2-3
cdr3_nt: TGCGCCAGCAGCCGAGCTAGCGGCACAGATACGCAGTATTTT
cdr3_aa: CASSRASGTDTQYF

v_call: TRBV9
d_call: TRBD1
j_call: TRBJ2-3
cdr3_nt: TGTGCCAGCAGCGTAGAACAGGGGGGAACAGATACGCAGTATTTT
cdr3_aa: CASSVEQGGTDTQYF

v_call: TRBV7-2
d_call: TRBD2
j_call: TRBJ2-1
cdr3_nt: TGTGCCAGCAGTTCTTCTGGCGGGGGGACCTACAATGAGCAGTTCTTC
cdr3_aa: CASSSSGGGTYNEQFF

v_call: TRBV5-5
d_call: NA
j_call: TRBJ1-2
cdr3_nt: TGTGCCAGCAGCTTTTGGGAGCAGACTAACTATGGCTACACCTTC
cdr3_aa: CASSFWEQTNYGYTF

v_call: TRBV4-2
d_call: NA
j_call: TRBJ1-1
cdr3_nt: TGTGCCAGCAGCCAAGATCTCGCTGAAGCTTTCTTT
cdr3_aa: CASSQDLAEAFF

v_call: TRBV19
d_call: NA
j_call: TRBJ2-7
cdr3_nt: TGTGCCAGTCTTCTCAGGGCGAGCTACGAGCAGTACTTC
cdr3_aa: CASLLRASYEQYF

v_call: TRBV27
d_call: TRBD1
j_call: TRBJ1-2
cdr3_nt: TGTGCCAGCAGACCGACAGGGGTAAATGGCTACACCTTC
cdr3_aa: CASRPTGVNGYTF

v_call: TRBV4-2
d_call: NA
j_call: TRBJ2-7
cdr3_nt: TGTGCCAGCAGCCAACCTACTCCTTCGACAGGTTCCTACGAGCAGTACTTC
cdr3_aa: CASSQPTPSTGSYEQYF

v_call: TRBV5-1
d_call: NA
j_call: TRBJ2-2
cdr3_nt: TGCGCCAGCAGCTTGACAATCGCGAACACCGGGGAGCTGTTTTTT
cdr3_aa: CASSLTIANTGELFF

v_call: TRBV5-1
d_call: NA
j_call: TRBJ2-1
cdr3_nt: TGCGCCAGCAGCCCCTGGACAGAGAGGACGAATGAGCAGTTCTTC
cdr3_aa: CASSPWTERTNEQFF

v_call: TRBV10-3
d_call: TRBD1
j_call: TRBJ1-1
cdr3_nt: TGTGCCATCGGGGGACAGCTGAACACTGAAGCTTTCTTT
cdr3_aa: CAIGGQLNTEAFF

v_call: TRBV5-1
d_call: TRBD2
j_call: TRBJ2-1
cdr3_nt: TGCGCCAGCAGCTTGCTAGCGGGAGTTCGCAATGAGCAGTTCTTC
cdr3_aa: CASSLLAGVRNEQFF

v_call: TRBV30
d_call: NA
j_call: TRBJ1-3
cdr3_nt: TGTGCCTGGAGTGTACCCAGGGCCTCTGGAAACACCATATATTTT
cdr3_aa: CAWSVPRASGNTIYF

v_call: TRBV19
d_call: TRBD1
j_call: TRBJ2-7
cdr3_nt: TGTGCCAGTAGTATAGCCCAGGGGGCCCCCTACGAGCAGTACTTC
cdr3_aa: CASSIAQGAPYEQYF

v_call: TRBV4-1
d_call: NA
j_call: TRBJ2-2
cdr3_nt: TGCGCCAGCAGCCGCGGGCCCCACAGGAACACCGGGGAGCTGTTTTTT
cdr3_aa: CASSRGPHRNTGELFF

v_call: TRBV2
d_call: NA
j_call: TRBJ1-1
cdr3_nt: TGTGCCAGCCTTCGGGGGGACCTAAACACTGAAGCTTTCTTT
cdr3_aa: CASLRGDLNTEAFF

v_call: TRBV19
d_call: TRBD1
j_call: TRBJ2-2
cdr3_nt: TGTGCCAGTAATCCAGGGGGCGCGGCCGGGGAGCTGTTTTTT
cdr3_aa: CASNPGGAAGELFF

v_call: TRBV19
d_call: NA
j_call: TRBJ2-2
cdr3_nt: TGTGCCAGTAGTACAGGGAACACCGGGGAGCTGTTTTTT
cdr3_aa: CASSTGNTGELFF

v_call: TRBV27
d_call: TRBD2
j_call: TRBJ2-6
cdr3_nt: TGTGCCAGCAGCCGGACTAGCGGGAGGGCCTTTTCATCCCCTGGGGCCAACGTCCTGACTTTC
cdr3_aa: CASSRTSGRAFSSPGANVLTF

v_call: TRBV4-2
d_call: TRBD1
j_call: TRBJ2-7
cdr3_nt: TGTGCCAGCAGCCAAATTCTCAGGGGGCGGTCGCAGGAGCAGTACTTC
cdr3_aa: CASSQILRGRSQEQYF

v_call: TRBV5-1
d_call: NA
j_call: TRBJ2-1
cdr3_nt: TGCGCCAGCAGCTTGGGGGTAGCCAGACGCAATGAGCAGTTCTTC
cdr3_aa: CASSLGVARRNEQFF

v_call: TRBV4-3
d_call: NA
j_call: TRBJ1-6
cdr3_nt: TGCGCCAGCAGCCAAGGGGGGGGGTTGAATTCACCCCTCCACTTT
cdr3_aa: CASSQGGGLNSPLHF

v_call: TRBV7-8
d_call: NA
j_call: TRBJ1-5
cdr3_nt: TGTGCCAGCAGCGTCGACTCTCAGCCCCAGCATTTT
cdr3_aa: CASSVDSQPQHF

v_call: TRBV27
d_call: NA
j_call: TRBJ1-1
cdr3_nt: TGTGCCGCAAGGGCCCGGGGGGCAGAAGCTTTCTTT
cdr3_aa: CAARARGAEAFF

v_call: TRBV6-6
d_call: NA
j_call: TRBJ1-3
cdr3_nt: TGTGCCAGCGGGGAGGGTAAAGGAAACACCATATATTTT
cdr3_aa: CASGEGKGNTIYF

v_call: TRBV18
d_call: TRBD1
j_call: TRBJ1-2
cdr3_nt: TGTGCCAGCTTCATGTCGGGACAGGGGGACTATGGCTACACCTTC
cdr3_aa: CASFMSGQGDYGYTF

v_call: TRBV7-3
d_call: NA
j_call: TRBJ2-2
cdr3_nt: TGTGCCAGCAGTTCGCGACGGAGGGACGCCGGGGAGCTGTTTTTT
cdr3_aa: CASSSRRRDAGELFF